This entry is about one TCR beta chain. A read error may produce the germline difference seen at one junction end. CDR3 length equals 13 residues. The V gene's germline CDR1 is SNHLY and CDR2 FYNNEI. TCR beta cDNA was made from 450 to 600 ng total RNA with a constant-region primer. Libraries covering TCR beta were generated through three nested multiplex PCR rounds (using a slightly modified ARM-PCR). TRBV1-TRBV30 forward primers paired with a C-beta reverse primer drove the first two PCR rounds, roughly 10 cycles each. MiXCR was run by TCRdb on the multiplex PCR reads, yielding one entry per CDR3 protein. The sample includes about 48,000 distinct CDR3 sequences, about 80% of them seen just once. The data were taken from a study of tumor-infiltrating lymphocytes in primary liver carcinoma. From about 20-30 mg of unsorted bulk tissue, DNA and RNA were co-extracted together.

The sequenced material came from liver tumor tissue from sampling region 3. Subset here: tumor region T3, left-lateral pole. The chain employs TRBV2 and TRBJ2-4; the match to TRBD1 covers 9 bases. This receptor was taken from a middle-aged man with primary liver carcinoma and hepatitis B virus infection. In DNA form, the CDR3 reads TGTGCCAGCATCCGGGACAGGGAAAACATTCAGCACTTC. Protein: CASIRDRENIQHF.